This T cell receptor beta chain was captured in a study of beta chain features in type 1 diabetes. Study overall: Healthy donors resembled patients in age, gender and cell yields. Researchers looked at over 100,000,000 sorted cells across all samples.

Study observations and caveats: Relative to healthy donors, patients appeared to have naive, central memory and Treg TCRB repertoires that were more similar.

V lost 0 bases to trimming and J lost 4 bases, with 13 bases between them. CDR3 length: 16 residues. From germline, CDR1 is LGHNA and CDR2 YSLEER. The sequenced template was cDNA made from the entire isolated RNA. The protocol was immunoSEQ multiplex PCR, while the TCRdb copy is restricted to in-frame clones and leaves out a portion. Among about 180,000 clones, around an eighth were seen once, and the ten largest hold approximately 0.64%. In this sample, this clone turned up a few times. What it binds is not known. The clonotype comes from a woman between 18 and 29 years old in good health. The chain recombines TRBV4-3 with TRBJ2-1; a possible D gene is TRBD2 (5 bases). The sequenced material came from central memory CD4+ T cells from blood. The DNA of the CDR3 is TGCGCCAGCAGCCAAGATGTAAGCGGAGTATACAATGAGCAGTTCTTC. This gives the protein CASSQDVSGVYNEQFF.